This T cell receptor beta chain was identified during a study of T cell responses to AZD1222 COVID-19 vaccine. Data came from immunoSEQ multiplex PCR; TCRdb stores just in-frame clones and leaves some out. The table records under 200,000 clones, 85% to 90% of them present only once. The germline V gene has CDR1 SEHNR and CDR2 FQNEAQ (reference sequence). V lost 2 bases and J lost 0; bases outside the gene matches: 5. CDR3 length: 16 amino acids. The receptor was isolated from an adult who received the AZD1222 COVID-19 vaccine. The sample in question was peripheral blood, obtained 28 days after the second AZD1222 dose. This chain joins TRBV7-9 and TRBJ2-7; 9 positions agree with TRBD1. The CDR3 DNA reads TGTGCCAGCAGCTTAACAGGGGGACAGGGCTCCTACGAGCAGTACTTC. Translating it yields CASSLTGGQGSYEQYF. Filled out from reference TRBV7-9 and TRBJ2-7, the complete variable domain reads DTGVSQNPRHKITKRGQNVTFRCDPISEHNRLYWYRQTLGQGPEFLTYFQNEAQLEKSRLLSDRFSAERPKGSFSTLEIQRTEQGDSAMYLCASSLTGGQGSYEQYFGPGTRLTVT.